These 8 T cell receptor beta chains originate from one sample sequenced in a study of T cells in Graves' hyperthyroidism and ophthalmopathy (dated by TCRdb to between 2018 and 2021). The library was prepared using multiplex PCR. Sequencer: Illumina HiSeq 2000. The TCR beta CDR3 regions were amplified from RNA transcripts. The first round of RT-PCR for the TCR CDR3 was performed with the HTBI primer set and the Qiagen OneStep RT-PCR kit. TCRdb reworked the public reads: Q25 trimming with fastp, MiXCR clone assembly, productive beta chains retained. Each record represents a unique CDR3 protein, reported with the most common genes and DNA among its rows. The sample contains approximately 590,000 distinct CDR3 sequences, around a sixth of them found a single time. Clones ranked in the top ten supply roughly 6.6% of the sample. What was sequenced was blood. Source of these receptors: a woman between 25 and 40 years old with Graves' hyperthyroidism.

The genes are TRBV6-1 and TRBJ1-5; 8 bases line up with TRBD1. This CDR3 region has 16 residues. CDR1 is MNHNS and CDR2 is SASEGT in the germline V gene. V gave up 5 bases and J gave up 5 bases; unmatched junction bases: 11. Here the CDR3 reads CASSPDRVGFYQPQHF. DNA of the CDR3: TGTGCCAGCAGTCCGGACAGGGTGGGGTTTTATCAGCCCCAGCATTTT.

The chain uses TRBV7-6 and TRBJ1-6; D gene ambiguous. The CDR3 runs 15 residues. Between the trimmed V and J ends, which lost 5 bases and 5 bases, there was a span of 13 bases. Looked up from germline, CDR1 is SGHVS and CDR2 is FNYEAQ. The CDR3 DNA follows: TGTGCCAGCAGCATCAGTGGAGCAAATAATTCACCCCTCCACTTT. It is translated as CASSISGANNSPLHF.

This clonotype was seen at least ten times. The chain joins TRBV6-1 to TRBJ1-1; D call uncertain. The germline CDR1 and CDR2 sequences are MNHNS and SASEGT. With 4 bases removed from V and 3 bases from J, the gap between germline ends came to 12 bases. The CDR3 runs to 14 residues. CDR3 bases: TGTGCCAGCAGTGCGAGGGAGAGGGACACTGAAGCTTTCTTT. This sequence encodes CASSARERDTEAFF.

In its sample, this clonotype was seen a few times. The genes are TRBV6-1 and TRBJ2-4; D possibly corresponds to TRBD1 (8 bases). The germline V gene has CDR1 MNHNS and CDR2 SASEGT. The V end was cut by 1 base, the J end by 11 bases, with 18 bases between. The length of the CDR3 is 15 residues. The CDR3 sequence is CASSEGGGQVLVQYF. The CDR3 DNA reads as TGTGCCAGCAGTGAAGGGGGGGGACAGGTTCTTGTTCAGTACTTC.

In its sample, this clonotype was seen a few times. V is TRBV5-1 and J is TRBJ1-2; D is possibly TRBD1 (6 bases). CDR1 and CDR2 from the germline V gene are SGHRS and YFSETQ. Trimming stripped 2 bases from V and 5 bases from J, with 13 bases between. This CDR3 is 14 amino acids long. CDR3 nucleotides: TGCGCCAGCAGCTTCCGGCCAGGGGAATATGGCTACACCTTC. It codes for CASSFRPGEYGYTF.

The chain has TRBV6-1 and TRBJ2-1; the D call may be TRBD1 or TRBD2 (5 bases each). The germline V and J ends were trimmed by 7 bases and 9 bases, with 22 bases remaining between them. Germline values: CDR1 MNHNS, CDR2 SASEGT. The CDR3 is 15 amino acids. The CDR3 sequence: CASTPGPYNDGEQFF. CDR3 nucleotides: TGTGCCAGCACTCCGGGACCTTATAACGACGGTGAGCAGTTCTTC.

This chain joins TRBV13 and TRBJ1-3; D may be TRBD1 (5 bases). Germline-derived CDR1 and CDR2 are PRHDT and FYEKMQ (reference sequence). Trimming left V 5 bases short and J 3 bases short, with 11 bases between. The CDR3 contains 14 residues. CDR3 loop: CASSIRDFGNTIYF. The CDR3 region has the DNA TGTGCCAGCAGCATACGGGACTTTGGAAACACCATATATTTT.

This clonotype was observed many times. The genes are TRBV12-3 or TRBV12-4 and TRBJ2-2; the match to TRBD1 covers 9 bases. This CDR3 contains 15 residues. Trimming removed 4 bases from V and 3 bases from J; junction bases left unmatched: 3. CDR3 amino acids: CASSSGTGYTGELFF. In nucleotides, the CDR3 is TGTGCCAGCAGTTCCGGGACAGGGTACACCGGGGAGCTGTTTTTT.